The sequence of this T cell receptor (beta chain) was determined in a study of T cell responses to AZD1222 COVID-19 vaccine. Sequenced by immunoSEQ multiplex PCR; TCRdb stores in-frame clones only, minus some. The sample lists roughly 100,000 clones; roughly 90% were seen once. The V end lost 5 bases, the J end lost 7 bases, and 14 bases lay between the germline ends. The CDR3 contains 13 residues. Germline V gene data show CDR1 as SGHAT and CDR2 as FQDESV (reference sequence). This sequence joins TRBV11-1 and TRBJ1-1; possibly TRBD1 for D (5 bases). The sequencing here drew on peripheral blood, taken on day 0 of AZD1222 vaccination. The sequence was collected from an adult in good health. CDR3 loop: CASSPPGLGEAFF. CDR3 DNA: TGTGCCAGCAGCCCCCCAGGGTTGGGTGAAGCTTTCTTT.